The 25 T cell receptor beta chains presented below share a single source sample, sequenced in a study of T cell responses to AZD1222 COVID-19 vaccine. Repertoires were generated with immunoSEQ multiplex PCR, while TCRdb's copy carries only in-frame clones and drops some. The sample includes 120,000 or so clones, 92% of them seen just once. Sequenced material: peripheral blood, taken on day 0 of AZD1222 vaccination. These receptors came from an adult in good health.

The genes are TRBV27 and TRBJ1-5; D is possibly TRBD1 (6 bases). V lost 4 bases and J 9 bases, leaving 10 bases between the germline ends. CDR3 length: 12 residues. Germline V gene data show CDR1 as MNHEY and CDR2 as SMNVEV (reference sequence). The CDR3 nucleotides read TGTGCCAGCAGTTACCAACAGGGGCCCCAGCATTTT. Amino acid sequence: CASSYQQGPQHF.

The chain is built from TRBV19 and TRBJ1-1; D perhaps matches TRBD1 (6 bases). In germline, CDR1 is LNHDA, CDR2 SQIVND (reference sequence). The germline V and J ends were trimmed by 4 bases and 2 bases, with 14 bases remaining between them. The length of the CDR3 is 15 residues. The DNA of the CDR3 is TGTGCCAGTAGTAAAACCGGGACACCTAACACTGAAGCTTTCTTT. It specifies CASSKTGTPNTEAFF.

The chain links TRBV11-2 to TRBJ1-2; D might be TRBD1 (6 bases). Germline V lookup: CDR1 SGHAT, CDR2 FQNNGV. The V end lost 3 bases, the J end lost 3 bases, and 11 bases lay between the germline ends. The CDR3 runs to 14 residues. Here the CDR3 DNA reads TGTGCCAGCAGCTTTGAAGGGGGTTACTATGGCTACACCTTC. Translation gives CASSFEGGYYGYTF.

This chain connects TRBV4-1 to TRBJ1-4; D gene uncertain. V was clipped by 1 base and J by 3 bases, with 12 bases between them. Germline values: CDR1 MGHRA, CDR2 YSYEKL. The CDR3 is 16 amino acids. The CDR3 sequence is CASSQVPTAANEKLFF. CDR3 coding DNA: TGCGCCAGCAGCCAAGTGCCGACCGCAGCTAATGAAAAACTGTTTTTT.

V and J are TRBV7-2 and TRBJ1-1; D may be TRBD1 (6 bases). CDR1 is SGHTA, CDR2 FQGNSA, per germline. V was shortened by 5 bases and J by 1 base, with 14 bases between the two germline ends. This CDR3 comprises 15 residues. The CDR3 bases are TGTGCCAGCAGCCCCACCGGGACAAGGAACACTGAAGCTTTCTTT. Its protein is CASSPTGTRNTEAFF.

The CDR3 here is CAWSVLGVWGSPNYGYTF. CDR3 coding DNA: TGTGCCTGGAGTGTACTCGGTGTCTGGGGCTCCCCCAACTATGGCTACACCTTC. This chain connects TRBV30 to TRBJ1-2; a possible D gene is TRBD1 (5 bases). CDR1 GTSNPN and CDR2 SVGIG come from the germline V gene (reference sequence). V lost 0 bases, J lost 2 bases, and 22 bases lay in between. The CDR3 runs 18 residues. The full variable domain, in which reference TRBV30 and TRBJ1-2 provide the parts outside the CDR3, is SQTIHQWPATLVQPVGSPLSLECTVEGTSNPNLYWYRQAAGRGLQLLFYSVGIGQISSEVPQNLSASRPQDRQFILSSKKLLLSDSGFYLCAWSVLGVWGSPNYGYTFGSGTRLTVV.

This sequence joins TRBV5-1 and TRBJ2-3; D gene ambiguous. V lost 2 bases and J 4 bases, leaving 8 bases between the germline ends. CDR1 SGHRS and CDR2 YFSETQ come from the germline V gene. The CDR3 extends over 13 amino acids. CDR3 in amino acids: CASSFEHPDTQYF. The CDR3 DNA reads TGCGCCAGCAGCTTCGAACACCCAGATACGCAGTATTTT.

The chain couples TRBV19 to TRBJ1-2, with D possibly TRBD1 on 6 matching bases. Between the trimmed V and J ends, which lost 9 bases and 8 bases, there was a span of 22 bases. CDR3 size: 14 residues. Germline lookup yields CDR1 LNHDA and CDR2 SQIVND (reference sequence). CDR3 protein: CASAIGGGARGYTF. The CDR3 coding sequence is TGTGCCAGCGCAATTGGAGGGGGGGCGCGAGGCTACACCTTC.

This clone was detected only a few times. The chain carries TRBV7-6 and TRBJ2-6, with a tentative D call TRBD1 (6 bases). Trimming removed 0 bases at V and 3 bases at J, with 9 bases between. Germline CDR1 SGHVS, CDR2 FNYEAQ. There are 16 residues in the CDR3. The chain's CDR3 is CASSLAGASGANVLTF. The CDR3 bases are TGTGCCAGCAGCTTAGCGGGGGCTAGTGGGGCCAACGTCCTGACTTTC.

The chain couples TRBV11-3 to TRBJ2-1, with D perhaps being TRBD1 or TRBD2 (5 bases each). V was pared by 3 bases and J by 2 bases, with 8 bases between. This CDR3 has 14 residues. Germline V gene sequence: CDR1 SGHNT, CDR2 YENEEA. As DNA, the CDR3 is TGTGCCAGCAGCTTGGGGACCACCTACAATGAGCAGTTCTTC. Translation gives CASSLGTTYNEQFF.

This clone occurred once. The V gene is TRBV7-3, the J gene TRBJ2-1; D gene ambiguous. The ends were cut back, 5 bases at V and 0 bases at J, with 11 bases in the middle. Germline V gene data show CDR1 as SGHTA and CDR2 as FQGTGA. This CDR3 has 15 residues. DNA for the CDR3: TGTGCCAGCAGCCCGGGCGGCGGCTCCTACAATGAGCAGTTCTTC. Protein sequence: CASSPGGGSYNEQFF.

The V call is TRBV5-1, the J call TRBJ1-2, with D maybe TRBD1 (6 bases). V was shortened by 5 bases and J by 8 bases, with 16 bases between the two germline ends. The CDR3 length is 13 residues. The germline CDR1 and CDR2 sequences are SGHRS and YFSETQ. This CDR3 reads CASSNTGMRGYTF. The CDR3 region has the DNA TGCGCCAGCAGTAATACAGGGATGCGAGGCTACACCTTC.

V gene TRBV2 combines with J gene TRBJ1-2; D is uncertain. Germline lookup yields CDR1 SNHLY and CDR2 FYNNEI. The V gene lost 7 bases and the J gene lost 0 bases, with 12 bases spanning the gap. The CDR3 covers 14 residues. CDR3 sequence: CASKMVSTNYGYTF. The CDR3 bases are TGTGCCAGCAAGATGGTCAGTACTAACTATGGCTACACCTTC.

J is TRBJ1-2 and V is TRBV9, with a possible D match to TRBD1 (5 bases). With 0 bases removed from V and 2 bases from J, the gap between germline ends came to 8 bases. CDR3 size: 14 residues. From germline, CDR1 is SGDLS and CDR2 YYNGEE. CDR3 in amino acids: CASSVVEGNYGYTF. The CDR3 nucleotides are TGTGCCAGCAGCGTAGTTGAGGGGAACTATGGCTACACCTTC.

As regards this clone: A clone one base away is much larger, so this may be a read error. The chain links TRBV6-4 to TRBJ2-2; no definite D call. CDR1 is MRHNA and CDR2 is SNTAGT in the germline V gene. The CDR3 length is 13 residues. With 2 bases removed from V and 3 bases from J, the gap between germline ends came to 4 bases. The CDR3 is CASSDGDTGELFF. Here the CDR3 DNA reads TGTGCCAGCAGTGACGGGGACACCGGGGAGCTGTTTTTT.

This clone has only one observation. This sample includes further DNA sequences coding for the same CDR3. This chain connects TRBV12-3 or TRBV12-4 to TRBJ1-2; unclear D gene. V was pared by 4 bases and J by 3 bases, with 6 bases between. There are 12 residues in the CDR3. CDR3 DNA sequence: TGTGCCAGCAGTTCGGGATACTATGGCTACACCTTC. Amino acids: CASSSGYYGYTF.

The chain links TRBV3-1 (or the pseudogene TRBV3-2) to TRBJ2-5, with a tentative D call TRBD2 (5 bases). There are 16 residues in the CDR3. V shed 0 bases and J shed 2 bases, with 13 bases lying between them. CDR1 and CDR2 from the germline V gene are LGHDT and YNNKEL (reference sequence). The CDR3 DNA reads as TGTGCCAGCAGCCAAGATTTGGGAGTGGGGCAAGAGACCCAGTACTTC. It specifies CASSQDLGVGQETQYF.

V usage is TRBV4-2 and J usage is TRBJ1-2, with a tentative D call TRBD1 (6 bases). The V and J ends lost 4 bases and 5 bases respectively, with 17 bases between them. CDR1 LGHNA and CDR2 YNFKEQ come from the germline V gene. CDR3 length equals 15 residues. CDR3 region: CASSREVGGEYGYTF. DNA of the CDR3: TGTGCCAGCAGCCGAGAGGTAGGGGGAGAGTATGGCTACACCTTC.

This chain joins TRBV2 and TRBJ1-2; D call uncertain. This CDR3 is built from 14 residues. V lost 8 bases and J 1 base, leaving 14 bases between the germline ends. The germline V gene has CDR1 SNHLY and CDR2 FYNNEI. The CDR3 nucleotides are TGTGCCAGCTCTTATTCGGGCTTTAACTATGGCTACACCTTC. This gives the protein CASSYSGFNYGYTF.

V usage is TRBV6-5 and J usage is TRBJ2-7, with unresolved D. The CDR3 has 12 residues. V was pared by 5 bases and J by 9 bases, with 14 bases between. Germline CDR1 reads MNHEY; CDR2 reads SVGAGI. The CDR3 loop reads CASSPGPLGQYF. Written as DNA, the CDR3 is TGTGCCAGCAGTCCCGGACCCTTGGGGCAGTACTTC.

A single count supports this clone. The chain combines TRBV28 with TRBJ1-2, with 7 bases aligning to TRBD1. Germline V lookup: CDR1 MDHEN, CDR2 SYDVKM. The V segment lost 6 bases and the J segment 5 bases; nucleotides outside the gene matches: 3. This CDR3 has 12 amino acids. The CDR3 nucleotides read TGTGCCAGCAGGCCGGGACAGTATGGCTACACCTTC. It specifies CASRPGQYGYTF.

The rearrangement uses TRBV18 and TRBJ2-3; 9 bases fit TRBD2. Germline CDR1 reads KGHSH; CDR2 reads LQKENI. The V segment lost 5 bases and the J segment 1 base; nucleotides outside the gene matches: 7. The CDR3 has 16 amino acids. Here the CDR3 reads CASSVASGIGTDTQYF. Written as DNA, the CDR3 is TGTGCCAGCTCAGTAGCTAGCGGGATTGGCACAGATACGCAGTATTTT.

The rearrangement links TRBV27 to TRBJ1-1, with D perhaps TRBD1 (5 bases). The CDR3 extends over 14 amino acids. Germline V gives CDR1 MNHEY, CDR2 SMNVEV (reference sequence). Between the trimmed V and J ends, which lost 4 bases and 5 bases, there was a span of 14 bases. The CDR3 DNA reads as TGTGCCAGCAGTTCCCCCAAGGGACGTACTGAAGCTTTCTTT. Amino acids: CASSSPKGRTEAFF.

The chain couples TRBV2 to TRBJ1-2; D perhaps matches TRBD1 (6 bases). V shed 2 bases and J shed 4 bases, with 8 bases lying between them. The CDR3 runs 13 residues. Looked up from germline, CDR1 is SNHLY and CDR2 is FYNNEI. For the CDR3, the DNA is TGTGCCAGCAGTGAAAGGGGGGGCTATGGCTACACCTTC. Translation: CASSERGGYGYTF.

This clone was detected only once. The chain combines TRBV28 with TRBJ2-7; a possible D gene is TRBD1 (5 bases). The CDR3 has 14 amino acids. Trimming stripped 5 bases from V and 6 bases from J, with 17 bases between. The germline V gene encodes CDR1 MDHEN and CDR2 SYDVKM. CDR3 sequence reads: CASSTTGSHSEQYF. DNA of the CDR3: TGTGCCAGCAGTACTACAGGATCTCATAGCGAGCAGTACTTC.